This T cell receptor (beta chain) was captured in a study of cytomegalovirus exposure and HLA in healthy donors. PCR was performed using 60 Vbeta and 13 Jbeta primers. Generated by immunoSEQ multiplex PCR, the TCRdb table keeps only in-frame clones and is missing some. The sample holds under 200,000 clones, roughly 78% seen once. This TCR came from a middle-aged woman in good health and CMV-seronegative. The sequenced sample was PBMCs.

In DNA, the CDR3 is TGCGCCAGCAGCCACCTGGGACAGAGCTACGAGCAGTACTTC. Encoded protein: CASSHLGQSYEQYF. This chain connects TRBV4-1 to TRBJ2-5; 7 bases match TRBD1. The J call could be wrong; TRBJ2-7 is a better fit for the DNA end. The CDR3 runs 14 residues. Germline CDR1 MGHRA, CDR2 YSYEKL.